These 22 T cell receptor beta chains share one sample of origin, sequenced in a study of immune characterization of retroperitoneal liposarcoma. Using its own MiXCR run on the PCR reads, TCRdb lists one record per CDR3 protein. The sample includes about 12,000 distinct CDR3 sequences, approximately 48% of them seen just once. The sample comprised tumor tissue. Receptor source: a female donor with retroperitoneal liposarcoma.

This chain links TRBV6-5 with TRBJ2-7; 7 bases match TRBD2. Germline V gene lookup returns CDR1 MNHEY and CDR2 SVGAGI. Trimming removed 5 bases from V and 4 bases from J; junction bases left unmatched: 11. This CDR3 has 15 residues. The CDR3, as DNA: TGTGCCAGCAGTGAAGGAGTTGGGGAGGGGTACGAGCAGTACTTC. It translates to CASSEGVGEGYEQYF.

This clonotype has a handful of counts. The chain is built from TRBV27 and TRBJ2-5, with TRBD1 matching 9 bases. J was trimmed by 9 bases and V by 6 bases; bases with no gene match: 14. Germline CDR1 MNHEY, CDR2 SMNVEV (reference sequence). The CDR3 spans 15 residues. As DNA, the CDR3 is TGTGCCAGCAGGGCCGGGACAGGGTCCCCCGAGGCCCAGTACTTC. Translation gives CASRAGTGSPEAQYF.

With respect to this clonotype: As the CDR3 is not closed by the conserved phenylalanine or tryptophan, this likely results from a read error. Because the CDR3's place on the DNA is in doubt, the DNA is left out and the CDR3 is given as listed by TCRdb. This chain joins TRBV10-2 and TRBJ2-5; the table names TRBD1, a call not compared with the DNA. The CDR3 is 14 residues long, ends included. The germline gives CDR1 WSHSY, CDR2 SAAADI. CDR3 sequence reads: CTSSEQASVGMGPT.

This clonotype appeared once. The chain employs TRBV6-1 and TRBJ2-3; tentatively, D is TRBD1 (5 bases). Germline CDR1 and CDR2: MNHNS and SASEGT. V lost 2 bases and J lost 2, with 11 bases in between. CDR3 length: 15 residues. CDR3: CASSERSGLTDTQYF. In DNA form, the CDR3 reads TGTGCCAGCAGTGAAAGATCAGGGCTCACAGATACGCAGTATTTT.

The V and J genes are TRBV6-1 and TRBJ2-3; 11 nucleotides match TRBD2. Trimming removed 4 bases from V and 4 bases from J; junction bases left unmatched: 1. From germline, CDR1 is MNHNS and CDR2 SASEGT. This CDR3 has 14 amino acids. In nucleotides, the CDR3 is TGTGCCAGCAGTGTAGCGGGAGGGCCAGATACGCAGTATTTT. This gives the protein CASSVAGGPDTQYF.

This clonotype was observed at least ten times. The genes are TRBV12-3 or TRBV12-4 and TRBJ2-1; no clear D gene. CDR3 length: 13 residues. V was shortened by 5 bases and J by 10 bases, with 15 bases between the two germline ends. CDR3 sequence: CASSMDGSYEQFF. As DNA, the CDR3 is TGTGCCAGCAGTATGGACGGCTCCTACGAGCAGTTCTTC.

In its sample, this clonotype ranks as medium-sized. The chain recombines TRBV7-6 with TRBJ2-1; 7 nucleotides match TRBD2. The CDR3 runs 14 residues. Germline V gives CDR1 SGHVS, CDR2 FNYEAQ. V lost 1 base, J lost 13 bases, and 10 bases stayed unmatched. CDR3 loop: CASSLEVVLAEQFF. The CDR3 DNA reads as TGTGCCAGCAGCTTAGAGGTGGTTCTAGCGGAACAGTTCTTC.

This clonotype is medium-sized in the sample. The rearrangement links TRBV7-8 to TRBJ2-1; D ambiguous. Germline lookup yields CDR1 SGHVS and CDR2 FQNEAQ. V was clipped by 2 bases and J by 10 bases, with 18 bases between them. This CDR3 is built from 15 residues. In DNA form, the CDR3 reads TGTGCCAGCAGCTTAAGGTTCGGGCCTCGCTACGAGCAGTTCTTC. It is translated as CASSLRFGPRYEQFF.

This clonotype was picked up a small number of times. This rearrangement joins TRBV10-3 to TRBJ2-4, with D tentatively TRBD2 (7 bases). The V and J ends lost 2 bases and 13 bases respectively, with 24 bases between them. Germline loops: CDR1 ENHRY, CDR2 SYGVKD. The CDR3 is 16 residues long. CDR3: CAISEASGIGGNEQYF. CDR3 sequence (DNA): TGTGCCATCAGTGAGGCTAGCGGAATCGGGGGCAATGAGCAGTACTTC.

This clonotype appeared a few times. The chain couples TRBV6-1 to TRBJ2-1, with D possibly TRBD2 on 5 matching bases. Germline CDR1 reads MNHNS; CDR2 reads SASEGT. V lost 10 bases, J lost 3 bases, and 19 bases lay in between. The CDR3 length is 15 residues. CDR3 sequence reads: CATETAGLVYNEQFF. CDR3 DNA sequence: TGTGCCACCGAAACGGCGGGCCTCGTCTACAATGAGCAGTTCTTC.

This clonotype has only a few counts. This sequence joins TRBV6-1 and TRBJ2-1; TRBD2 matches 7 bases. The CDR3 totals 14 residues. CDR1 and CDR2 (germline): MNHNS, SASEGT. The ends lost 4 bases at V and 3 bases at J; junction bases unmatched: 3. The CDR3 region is CASSGGTNYNEQFF. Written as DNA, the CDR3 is TGTGCCAGCAGTGGCGGGACTAACTACAATGAGCAGTTCTTC.

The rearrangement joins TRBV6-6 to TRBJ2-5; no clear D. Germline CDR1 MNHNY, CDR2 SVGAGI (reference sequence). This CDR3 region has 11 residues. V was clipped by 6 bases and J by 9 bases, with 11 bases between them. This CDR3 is CASRRTGSQYF. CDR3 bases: TGTGCCAGCAGGAGAACGGGTTCCCAGTACTTC.

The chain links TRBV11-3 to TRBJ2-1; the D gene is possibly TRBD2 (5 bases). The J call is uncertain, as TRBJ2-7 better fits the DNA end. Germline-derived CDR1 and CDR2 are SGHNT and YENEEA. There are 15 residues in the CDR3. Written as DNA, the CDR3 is TGTGCCAGCAGGGCCGAGGGTGCCTCCTACAATGAGCAGTACTTC. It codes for CASRAEGASYNEQYF.

The CDR3 DNA reads as TGCGCCAGCAGCCAGGGGAATGAGCAGTTCTTC. It codes for CASSQGNEQFF. The rearrangement uses TRBV4-3 and TRBJ2-1; D uncertain. V shed 3 bases and J shed 7 bases, with 4 bases lying between them. The CDR3 loop spans 11 amino acids. Germline CDR1 reads LGHNA; CDR2 reads YSLEER.

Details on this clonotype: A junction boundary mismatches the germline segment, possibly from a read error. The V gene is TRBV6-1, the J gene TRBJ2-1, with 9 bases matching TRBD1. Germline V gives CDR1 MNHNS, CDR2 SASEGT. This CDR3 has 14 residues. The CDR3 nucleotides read TGTGCCAGCAGTTCCGGGACAGGGATTGGGCTTGGGTACTTC. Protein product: CASSSGTGIGLGYF.

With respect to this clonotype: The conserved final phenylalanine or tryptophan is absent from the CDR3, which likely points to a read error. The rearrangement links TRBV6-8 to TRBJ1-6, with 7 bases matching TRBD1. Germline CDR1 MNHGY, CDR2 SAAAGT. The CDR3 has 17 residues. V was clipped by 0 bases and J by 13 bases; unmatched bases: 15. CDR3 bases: TGTGCCAGCAGTTACTCCCAGGGGGGGACGGGGCACTCCCCCCTCCACTGT. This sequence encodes CASSYSQGGTGHSPLHC.

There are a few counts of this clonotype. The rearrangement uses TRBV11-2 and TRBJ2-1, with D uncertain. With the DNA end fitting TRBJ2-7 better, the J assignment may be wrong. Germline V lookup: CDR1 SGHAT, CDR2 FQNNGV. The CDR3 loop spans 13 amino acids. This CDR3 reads CASSRHTYYEQYF. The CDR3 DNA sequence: TGTGCCAGCAGCCGACACACCTACTACGAGCAGTACTTC.

As DNA, the CDR3 is TGCGCCAGCATGACAGGGGCCAATGAGCAGTTCTTC. Amino acid sequence: CASMTGANEQFF. The rearrangement joins TRBV10-2 to TRBJ2-5; 8 nucleotides match TRBD1. The better agreement between TRBJ2-1 and the DNA end casts doubt on the J call. The CDR3 spans 12 residues. CDR1 is WSHSY and CDR2 is SAAADI in the germline V gene.

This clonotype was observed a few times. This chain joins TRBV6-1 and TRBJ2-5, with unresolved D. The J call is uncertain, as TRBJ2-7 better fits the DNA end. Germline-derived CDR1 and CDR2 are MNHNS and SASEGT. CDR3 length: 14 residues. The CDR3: CASSPEWRPYEQYF. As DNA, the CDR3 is TGTGCCAGCAGTCCCGAATGGCGCCCCTACGAGCAGTACTTC.

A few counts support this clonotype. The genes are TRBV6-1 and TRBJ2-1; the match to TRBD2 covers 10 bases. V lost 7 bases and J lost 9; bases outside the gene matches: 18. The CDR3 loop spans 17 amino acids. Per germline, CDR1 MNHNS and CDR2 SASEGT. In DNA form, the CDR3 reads TGTGCCAGCATCAGGACTAGCGGCCACCTGGGGCCCCCTGAGCAGTTCTTC. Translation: CASIRTSGHLGPPEQFF.

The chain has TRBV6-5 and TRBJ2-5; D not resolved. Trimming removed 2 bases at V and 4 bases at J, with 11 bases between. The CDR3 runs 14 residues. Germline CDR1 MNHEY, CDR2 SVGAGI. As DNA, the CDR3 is TGTGCCAGCAGTTACGCTCCAGCGAGAGAGACCCAGTACTTC. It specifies CASSYAPARETQYF.

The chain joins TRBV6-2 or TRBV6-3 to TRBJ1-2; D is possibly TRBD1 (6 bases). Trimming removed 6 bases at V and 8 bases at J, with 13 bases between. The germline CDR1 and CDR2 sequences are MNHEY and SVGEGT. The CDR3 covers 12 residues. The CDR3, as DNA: TGTGCCAGCAGCCCAGGGGCCTGGGGCTACACCTTC. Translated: CASSPGAWGYTF.